Listed here is a single T cell receptor (beta chain). This clonotype occurred many times. Its antigen is unknown. One base away there is no much larger clone; base qualities are not given. Measured from the cysteine to the phenylalanine, the CDR3 is 14 residues long. The retained sequence is limited to the CDR3, 42 bases, with the frame set at the first base. Germline trimming: 8 bases from V, 5 bases from J; junction bases outside gene matches: 6. This entry comes from a study of neurological immune-mediated disorders (dated by TCRdb to between 2018 and 2020). For context, the study as a whole: Of the approximately 34 multiple sclerosis patients, some 31 had relapsing-remitting MS and 3 had secondary progressive MS. The cohort included about 66 subjects: approximately 15 with HAM/TSP, approximately 35 with multiple sclerosis, and about 20 healthy controls. Using UMI-based sequencing, the study compared peripheral blood TCR-beta repertoires from patients with HTLV-I-associated myelopathy (HAM/TSP), patients with multiple sclerosis, and healthy controls. Longitudinal samples, technical triplicates and paired sorted CD4+ and CD8+ T-cell subsets, alongside PBMC samples, were included among the approximately 110 TCR-beta libraries. Paper-wide results and their limitations: In phylogenetic analysis, the repertoires of 18 of 34 MS patients grouped into a cluster of related CDR3 sequences, which suggests a possible signature at the repertoire level. The MS cluster showed no association with clinical or MRI features, and the authors stated that larger cohorts are needed. The highest TCR clonal expansion was observed in HAM/TSP patients, whereas the lowest was observed in MS patients, even when compared with healthy controls. Across subjects, expanded clones never shared an identical CDR3 amino acid sequence, which suggests that the TCR-beta repertoires in every group were private.

cDNA synthesis used template-switch 5'RACE with a primer carrying a 10-nucleotide random unique molecular identifier tagging each TCR transcript. Each sequencing run produced over 180 million TCR-beta sequences covering 15-18 subjects. Total RNA was extracted with the RNeasy kit. TCR-beta VDJ regions were amplified with primers for the TCR constant region and the 5'RACE anchor, using the KAPA Real-time Library Amplification kit. A first PCR added sample indexes and Illumina adaptors, after which a second PCR increased the library yield. The roughly 650 bp TCR product was size-selected on a 2% E-gel SizeSelection system after Ampure bead purification. Library quality was checked on a Bioanalyzer, concentration was measured with Qubit, and libraries were quantified with the Kapa Library Quantification kit before pooling. Paired-end 2 x 150 bp sequencing of the libraries was performed on an Illumina HiSeq 2500. To increase sequence diversity, roughly 24-32% phiX was spiked into each library pool. Per the authors' processing: The quality-filtered reads were processed with the UMI-based MiGEC pipeline, whose error correction step removed more than 85% of the raw TCR sequences. IMGT germline references were used for aligning VDJ genes, and each clonotype was defined as a unique CDR3 amino acid sequence together with its V-J genes. VDJtools evaluated clonal expansion, Shannon diversity and CDR3 relatedness (CalcPairwiseDistances, ClusterSamples); CLCbio workbench built phylogenetic trees. Expanded clones were defined as having at least 8 unique UMIs, based on coefficient-of-variation modelling across technical triplicates. Clones were called with MiXCR by TCRdb after fastp trimmed the public reads at Q25, and only in-frame beta chains were retained. Duplicate CDR3 protein sequences are folded into a single record with the most common DNA and genes. The V and J calls and clone size come from TCRdb's table, not from the authors' own analysis. This sample has 65,000 to 85,000 distinct CDR3 sequences in its table, and around 3% of those were observed once. The ten top clones hold about 5% of the sample.

For the unsorted PBMC libraries, 2 million PBMCs were stored in RNAlater at -80 degrees C until RNA extraction and were used to generate the libraries. Multiple sclerosis patients were enrolled in a US clinical protocol under which disease progression was evaluated by magnetic resonance imaging. Peripheral blood was subjected to Ficoll-Hypaque density gradient centrifugation to isolate PBMCs, which were then cryopreserved in liquid nitrogen. In this chain, TRBV12-3 or TRBV12-4 is recombined with TRBJ2-2; TRBD1 matches 9 bases in the middle. The sequenced sample consisted of PBMCs. This clonotype was sampled from a woman in her forties or fifties with multiple sclerosis. The DNA reads as follows: TGTGCCAGCCCTACAGGGGGCGAGACCGGGGAGCTGTTTTTT. Protein translation: CASPTGGETGELFF.